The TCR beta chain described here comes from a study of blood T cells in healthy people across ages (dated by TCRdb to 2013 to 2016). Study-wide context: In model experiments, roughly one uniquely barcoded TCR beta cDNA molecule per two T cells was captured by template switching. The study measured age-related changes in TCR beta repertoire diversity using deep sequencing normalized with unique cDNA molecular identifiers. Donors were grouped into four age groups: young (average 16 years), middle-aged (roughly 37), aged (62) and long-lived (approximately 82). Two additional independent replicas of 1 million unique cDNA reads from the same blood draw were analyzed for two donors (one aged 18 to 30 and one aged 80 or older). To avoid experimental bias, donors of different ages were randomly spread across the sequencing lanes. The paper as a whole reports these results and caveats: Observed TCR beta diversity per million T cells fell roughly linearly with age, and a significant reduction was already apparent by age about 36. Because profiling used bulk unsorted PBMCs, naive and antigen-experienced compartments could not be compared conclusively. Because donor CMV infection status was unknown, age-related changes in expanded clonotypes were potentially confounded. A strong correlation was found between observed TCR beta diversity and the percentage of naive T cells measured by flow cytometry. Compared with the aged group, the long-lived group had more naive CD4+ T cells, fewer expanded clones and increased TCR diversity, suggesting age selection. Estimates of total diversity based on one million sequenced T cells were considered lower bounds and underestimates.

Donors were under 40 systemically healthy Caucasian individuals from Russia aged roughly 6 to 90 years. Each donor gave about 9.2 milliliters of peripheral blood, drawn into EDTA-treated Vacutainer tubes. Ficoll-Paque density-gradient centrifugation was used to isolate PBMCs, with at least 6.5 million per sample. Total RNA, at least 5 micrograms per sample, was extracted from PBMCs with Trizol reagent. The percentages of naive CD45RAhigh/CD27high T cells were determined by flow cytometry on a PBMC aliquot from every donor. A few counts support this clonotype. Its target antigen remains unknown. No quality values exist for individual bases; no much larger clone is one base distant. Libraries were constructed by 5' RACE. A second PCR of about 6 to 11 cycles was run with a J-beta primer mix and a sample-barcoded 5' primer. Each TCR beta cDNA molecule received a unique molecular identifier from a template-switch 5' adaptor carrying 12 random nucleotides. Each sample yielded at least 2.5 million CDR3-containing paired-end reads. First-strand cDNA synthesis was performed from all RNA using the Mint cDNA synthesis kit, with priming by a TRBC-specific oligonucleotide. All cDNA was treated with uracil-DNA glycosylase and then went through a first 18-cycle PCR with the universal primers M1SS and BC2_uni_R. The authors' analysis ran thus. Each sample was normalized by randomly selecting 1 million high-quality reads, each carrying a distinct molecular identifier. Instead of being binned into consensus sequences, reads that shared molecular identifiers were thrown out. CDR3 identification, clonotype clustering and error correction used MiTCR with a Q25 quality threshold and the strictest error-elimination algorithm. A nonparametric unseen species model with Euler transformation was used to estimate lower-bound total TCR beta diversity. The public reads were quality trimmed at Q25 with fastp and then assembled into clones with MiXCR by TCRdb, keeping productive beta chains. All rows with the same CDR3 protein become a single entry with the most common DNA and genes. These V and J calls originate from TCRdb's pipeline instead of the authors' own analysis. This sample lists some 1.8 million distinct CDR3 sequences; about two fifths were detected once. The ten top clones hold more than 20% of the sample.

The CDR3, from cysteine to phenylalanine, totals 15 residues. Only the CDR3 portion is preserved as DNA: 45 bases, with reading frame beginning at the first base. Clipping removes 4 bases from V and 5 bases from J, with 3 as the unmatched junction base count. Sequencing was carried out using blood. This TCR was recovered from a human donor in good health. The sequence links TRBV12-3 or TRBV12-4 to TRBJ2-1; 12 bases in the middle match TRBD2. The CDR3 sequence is CASSSTSGGNNEQFF. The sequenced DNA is TGTGCCAGCAGTTCGACTAGCGGGGGAAACAATGAGCAGTTCTTC.